Presented here are 22 T cell receptor beta chains from one specimen sequenced in a study of T cells in narcolepsy. The data were produced by immunoSEQ multiplex PCR, yet TCRdb's version contains in-frame clones alone and is incomplete. The sample contains 20,000 to 30,000 clones, around 83% of which appear only once. The sequencing input was CD45RA- memory CD4+ T cells from PBMCs. The receptors derive from a human donor with narcolepsy.

This clone was seen a few times. The chain links TRBV5-6 to TRBJ2-1, with a possible D match to TRBD2 (6 bases). Germline-derived CDR1 and CDR2 are SGHDT and YYEEEE. V shed 4 bases and J shed 7 bases, with 21 bases lying between them. The CDR3 loop spans 16 amino acids. CDR3 protein: CASSSSTSRALNEQFF. CDR3 bases: TGTGCCAGCAGCAGCTCGACTAGTAGAGCATTGAATGAGCAGTTCTTC.

The rearrangement links TRBV7-2 to TRBJ2-7; D ambiguous. Trimming removed 1 base at V and 3 bases at J, with 10 bases between. This CDR3 contains 14 residues. Germline V gene sequence: CDR1 SGHTA, CDR2 FQGNSA. The DNA for the CDR3 is TGTGCCAGCAGCTTAGGCGGATCCCTCTACGAGCAGTACTTC. It specifies CASSLGGSLYEQYF. Full variable domain (rest looked up from reference TRBV7-2 and TRBJ2-7): GAGVSQSPSNKVTEKGKDVELRCDPISGHTALYWYRQSLGQGLEFLIYFQGNSAPDKSGLPSDRFSAERTGGSVSTLTIQRTQQEDSAVYLCASSLGGSLYEQYFGPGTRLTVT.

The chain combines TRBV5-1 with TRBJ1-2, with a tentative D call TRBD1 (6 bases). Germline CDR1 is SGHRS and CDR2 is YFSETQ. The V end lost 0 bases, the J end lost 4 bases, and 13 bases lay between the germline ends. The CDR3 runs to 15 residues. The CDR3 here is CASSLGRTASYGYTF. The CDR3 nucleotides are TGCGCCAGCAGCTTGGGCCGGACAGCCTCCTATGGCTACACCTTC.

The chain has TRBV19 and TRBJ2-1; 9 bases fit TRBD1. J lost 6 bases, V lost 6 bases, and 6 bases had no gene match. This CDR3 contains 14 residues. CDR1 and CDR2 (germline): LNHDA, SQIVND (reference sequence). CDR3: CASRALTGGNEQFF. CDR3 DNA sequence: TGTGCCAGTAGGGCATTGACAGGGGGCAATGAGCAGTTCTTC.

The chain carries TRBV6-5 and TRBJ2-7; 8 bases line up with TRBD1. The length of the CDR3 is 14 residues. Germline CDR1 reads MNHEY; CDR2 reads SVGAGI. With V trimmed by 6 bases and J by 3 bases, 7 bases remained unmatched. The CDR3, as DNA: TGTGCCAGCAGGGAGGGGACAGGACTCTACGAGCAGTACTTC. It specifies CASREGTGLYEQYF.

This clone has more than one count but fewer than ten. The chain employs TRBV7-2 and TRBJ1-4, with 9 bases matching TRBD1. The length of the CDR3 is 14 residues. The ends lost 8 bases at V and 7 bases at J; junction bases unmatched: 8. The germline gives CDR1 SGHTA, CDR2 FQGNSA. In DNA, the CDR3 is TGTGCCAGCGGAACAGGGGGCGCGGGTGAAAAACTGTTTTTT. It translates to CASGTGGAGEKLFF.

The chain is built from TRBV7-2 and TRBJ2-5, with a tentative D call TRBD2 (7 bases). The germline V gene has CDR1 SGHTA and CDR2 FQGNSA. Trimming stripped 4 bases from V and 1 base from J, with 19 bases between. The CDR3 totals 17 residues. CDR3 in amino acids: CASSSLGASGLQETQYF. In DNA form, the CDR3 reads TGTGCCAGCAGCTCCTTGGGGGCTAGCGGACTCCAAGAGACCCAGTACTTC.

This clone appeared a few times. This rearrangement joins TRBV6-5 to TRBJ1-5; D not certain. This CDR3 region has 15 residues. Germline V CDR1 and CDR2: MNHEY, SVGAGI. V was trimmed by 2 bases and J by 6 bases, leaving 14 bases between them. CDR3 amino acids: CASSYRRGAGQPQHF. In nucleotides, the CDR3 is TGTGCCAGCAGTTACCGCCGGGGAGCGGGTCAGCCCCAGCATTTT.

The chain couples TRBV7-9 to TRBJ1-1; 7 bases fit TRBD1. The CDR3 covers 18 residues. V gave up 1 base and J gave up 2 bases; unmatched junction bases: 13. Germline lookup yields CDR1 SEHNR and CDR2 FQNEAQ (reference sequence). Written as DNA, the CDR3 is TGTGCCAGCAGCTTAGGGGTAGGGGGCGTTTTTTCAAACACTGAAGCTTTCTTT. This sequence encodes CASSLGVGGVFSNTEAFF.

The chain is built from TRBV19 and TRBJ2-1; the match to TRBD2 covers 9 bases. CDR1 is LNHDA, CDR2 SQIVND, per germline (reference sequence). The CDR3 totals 18 residues. V shed 6 bases and J 0 bases; nucleotides not matched to a gene: 12. CDR3 sequence reads: CASRLTSGDSRSYNEQFF. CDR3 bases: TGTGCCAGTAGATTGACTAGCGGAGATTCTCGCTCCTACAATGAGCAGTTCTTC. The variable domain in full, with the rest retrieved from reference TRBV19 and TRBJ2-1, is DGGITQSPKYLFRKEGQNVTLSCEQNLNHDAMYWYRQDPGQGLRLIYYSQIVNDFQKGDIAEGYSVSREKKESFPLTVTSAQKNPTAFYLCASRLTSGDSRSYNEQFFGPGTRLTVL.

The V call is TRBV6-1, the J call TRBJ2-5; tentative D call: TRBD2 (6 bases). CDR3 length: 14 residues. With 3 bases removed from V and 2 bases from J, the gap between germline ends came to 10 bases. Germline CDR1 reads MNHNS; CDR2 reads SASEGT. The CDR3 nucleotides are TGTGCCAGCAGTGAGACTAGGGTTCAAGAGACCCAGTACTTC. The encoded protein is CASSETRVQETQYF.

The CDR3 DNA sequence: TGTGCCAGCAGCCTAGGCGGGACAGAAGTAGCCTACGAGCAGTACTTC. It encodes CASSLGGTEVAYEQYF. The rearrangement uses TRBV4-2 and TRBJ2-7; maybe TRBD1 (7 bases). Trimming left V 4 bases short and J 2 bases short, with 18 bases between. Germline assignment: CDR1 LGHNA and CDR2 YNFKEQ. The CDR3 runs to 16 residues.

The CDR3 region is CASSLVAEVVGTQYF. CDR3 nucleotides: TGTGCCAGCAGCTTAGTGGCGGAAGTTGTGGGTACGCAGTATTTT. This chain links TRBV7-2 with TRBJ2-3; D is uncertain. The CDR3 contains 15 residues. Germline loops: CDR1 SGHTA, CDR2 FQGNSA. The V and J ends lost 1 base and 8 bases respectively, with 16 bases between them.

This rearrangement joins TRBV28 to TRBJ1-1; D is undetermined. In germline, CDR1 is MDHEN, CDR2 SYDVKM. V was clipped by 2 bases and J by 8 bases, with 12 bases between them. The CDR3 is 13 amino acids. CDR3 region: CASSLGRGGEAFF. The DNA of the CDR3 is TGTGCCAGCAGTTTAGGTCGGGGAGGGGAAGCTTTCTTT.

This clone was seen once. This rearrangement joins TRBV7-6 to TRBJ2-1; maybe TRBD2 (6 bases). Germline CDR1 SGHVS, CDR2 FNYEAQ. V shed 5 bases and J shed 2 bases, with 16 bases lying between them. The CDR3 is 16 residues long. The CDR3, as DNA: TGTGCCAGCAGCCGTAATCCGGAGGGGACCTACAATGAGCAGTTCTTC. Protein sequence: CASSRNPEGTYNEQFF.

The chain carries TRBV29-1 and TRBJ1-1; D is perhaps TRBD1 (6 bases). CDR3 size: 11 residues. The germline V gene has CDR1 SQVTM and CDR2 ANQGSEA. V lost 6 bases and J lost 10, with 15 bases in between. The CDR3 reads CSVERGQRAFF. CDR3 sequence (DNA): TGCAGCGTAGAGCGAGGACAGCGAGCTTTCTTT.

This chain links TRBV14 with TRBJ2-7, with D possibly matching TRBD2 (5 bases). The V gene lost 3 bases and the J gene lost 5 bases, with 14 bases spanning the gap. The CDR3 loop spans 14 amino acids. Germline CDR1 reads SGHDN; CDR2 reads FVKESK. The CDR3 loop reads CASSHASEGDEQYF. The CDR3 DNA follows: TGTGCCAGCAGCCACGCCTCTGAGGGCGACGAGCAGTACTTC. Full variable domain (rest looked up from reference TRBV14 and TRBJ2-7): EAGVTQFPSHSVIEKGQTVTLRCDPISGHDNLYWYRRVMGKEIKFLLHFVKESKQDESGMPNNRFLAERTGGTYSTLKVQPAELEDSGVYFCASSHASEGDEQYFGPGTRLTVT.

In its sample, this clone was seen a few times. The genes are TRBV28 and TRBJ1-5; 8 bases fit TRBD1. Germline CDR1 MDHEN, CDR2 SYDVKM. The CDR3 spans 16 residues. V lost 7 bases, J lost 2 bases, and 10 bases stayed unmatched. The CDR3 nucleotides are TGTGCCAGCACCCCCATCGGGACAGGACGCAATCAGCCCCAGCATTTT. It yields the protein CASTPIGTGRNQPQHF.

The rearrangement links TRBV28 to TRBJ1-2; TRBD1 matches 7 bases. Germline-derived CDR1 and CDR2 are MDHEN and SYDVKM. There are 15 residues in the CDR3. With V trimmed by 6 bases and J by 4 bases, 11 bases remained unmatched. The CDR3 DNA reads TGTGCCAGCAGCGCACCCCGTGGGGACAGCTATGGCTACACCTTC. Its protein is CASSAPRGDSYGYTF.

This clone was counted a single time. The chain employs TRBV7-9 and TRBJ1-2; 7 nucleotides agree with TRBD1. Germline values: CDR1 SEHNR, CDR2 FQNEAQ (reference sequence). The CDR3 is 14 residues long. V lost 5 bases, J lost 4 bases, and 7 bases stayed unmatched. This CDR3 is CASSVLQGTYGYTF. CDR3 nucleotide sequence: TGTGCCAGCAGCGTCCTACAGGGGACCTATGGCTACACCTTC.

The chain uses TRBV28 and TRBJ1-4, with 7 bases fitting TRBD1. The trim removed 0 bases at V and 8 bases at J, leaving 9 bases unmatched. Germline V gives CDR1 MDHEN, CDR2 SYDVKM. The CDR3 has 16 amino acids. DNA of the CDR3: TGTGCCAGCAGTTTATGGGGAAGGGACAGCCTAGAAAAACTGTTTTTT. Encoded protein: CASSLWGRDSLEKLFF. Complete variable domain (other parts from reference TRBV28 and TRBJ1-4): DVKVTQSSRYLVKRTGEKVFLECVQDMDHENMFWYRQDPGLGLRLIYFSYDVKMKEKGDIPEGYSVSREKKERFSLILESASTNQTSMYLCASSLWGRDSLEKLFFGSGTQLSVL.

The chain uses TRBV11-3 and TRBJ2-3; TRBD2 aligns across 7 bases. This CDR3 has 15 residues. Germline CDR1 and CDR2: SGHNT and YENEEA. The junction had 9 bases not matched to a gene; V was cut back by 5 bases and J by 4 bases. In nucleotides, the CDR3 is TGTGCCAGCAGCCTAAGCGGGGCATTTTCAGATACGCAGTATTTT. Translated, it gives CASSLSGAFSDTQYF.